This TCR beta chain appears in the sequencing data of a study of PD-1 and CTLA-4 blockade in melanoma. Data came from immunoSEQ multiplex PCR; TCRdb stores just in-frame clones and leaves some out. The top ten clones hold roughly 8.6% of a sample with tens of thousands of clones, around 93% of them seen once. The TCR was taken from a human donor with melanoma. The sample consisted of CD8+ T cells from peripheral blood, taken from a patient given anti-PD-1 treatment.

The CDR3 DNA reads as TGTGCCAGCAGCTGGGACATCAATCAGCCCCAGCATTTT. Amino acids: CASSWDINQPQHF. The rearrangement links TRBV11-2 to TRBJ1-5; D perhaps matches TRBD1 (6 bases). This CDR3 comprises 13 residues. Trimming took off 4 bases at V and 3 bases at J, with 7 bases between the two ends. Germline V gives CDR1 SGHAT, CDR2 FQNNGV.